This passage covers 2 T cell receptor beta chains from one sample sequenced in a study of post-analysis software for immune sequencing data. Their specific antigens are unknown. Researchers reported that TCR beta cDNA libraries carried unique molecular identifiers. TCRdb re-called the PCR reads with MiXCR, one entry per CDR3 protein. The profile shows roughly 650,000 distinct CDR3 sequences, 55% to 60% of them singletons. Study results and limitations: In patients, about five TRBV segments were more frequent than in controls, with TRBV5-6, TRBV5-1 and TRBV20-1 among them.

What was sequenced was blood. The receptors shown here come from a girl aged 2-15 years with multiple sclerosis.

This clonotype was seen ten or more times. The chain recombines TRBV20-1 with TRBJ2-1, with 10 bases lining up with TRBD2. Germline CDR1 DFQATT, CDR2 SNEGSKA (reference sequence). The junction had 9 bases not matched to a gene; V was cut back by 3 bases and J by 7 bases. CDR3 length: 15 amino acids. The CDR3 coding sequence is TGCAGTGCTAGTTTCCCTAGCGGGAGTTGGAATGAGCAGTTCTTC. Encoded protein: CSASFPSGSWNEQFF.

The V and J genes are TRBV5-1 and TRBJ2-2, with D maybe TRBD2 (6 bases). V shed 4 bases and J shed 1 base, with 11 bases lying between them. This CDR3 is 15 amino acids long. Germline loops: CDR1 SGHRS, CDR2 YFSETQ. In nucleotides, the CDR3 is TGCGCCAGCAGCCGGGGGATCTTGAACACCGGGGAGCTGTTTTTT. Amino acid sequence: CASSRGILNTGELFF.